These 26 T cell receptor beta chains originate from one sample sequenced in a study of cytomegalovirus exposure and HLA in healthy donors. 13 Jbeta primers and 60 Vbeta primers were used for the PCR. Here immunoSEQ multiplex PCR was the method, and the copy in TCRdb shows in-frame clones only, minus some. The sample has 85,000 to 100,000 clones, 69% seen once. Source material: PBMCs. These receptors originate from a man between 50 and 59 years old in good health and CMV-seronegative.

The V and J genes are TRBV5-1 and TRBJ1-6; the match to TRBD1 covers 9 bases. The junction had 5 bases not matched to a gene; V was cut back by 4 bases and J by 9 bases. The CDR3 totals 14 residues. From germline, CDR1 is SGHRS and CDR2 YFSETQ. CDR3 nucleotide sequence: TGCGCCAGCAGCCCCGGGACAGGGCGTTCACCCCTCCACTTT. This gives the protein CASSPGTGRSPLHF.

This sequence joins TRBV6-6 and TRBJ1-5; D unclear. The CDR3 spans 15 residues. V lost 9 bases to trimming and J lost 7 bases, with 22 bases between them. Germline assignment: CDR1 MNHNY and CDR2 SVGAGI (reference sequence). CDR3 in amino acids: CASSRVTGLRQPQHF. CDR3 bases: TGTGCCAGTTCTAGGGTGACGGGGTTAAGGCAGCCCCAGCATTTT.

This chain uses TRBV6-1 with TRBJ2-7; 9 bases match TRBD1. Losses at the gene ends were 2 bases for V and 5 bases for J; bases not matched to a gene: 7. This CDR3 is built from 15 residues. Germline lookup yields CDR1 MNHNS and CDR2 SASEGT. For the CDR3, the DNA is TGTGCCAGCAGTGAAACAGGGGGCGGGAGTAACGAGCAGTACGTC. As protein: CASSETGGGSNEQYV.

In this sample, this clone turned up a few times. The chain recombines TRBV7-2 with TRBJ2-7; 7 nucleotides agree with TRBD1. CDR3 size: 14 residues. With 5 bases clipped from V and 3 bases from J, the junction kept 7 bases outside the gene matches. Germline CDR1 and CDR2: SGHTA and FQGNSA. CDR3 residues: CASSIVAGGYEQYF. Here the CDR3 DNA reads TGTGCCAGCAGCATCGTGGCAGGGGGCTACGAGCAGTACTTC.

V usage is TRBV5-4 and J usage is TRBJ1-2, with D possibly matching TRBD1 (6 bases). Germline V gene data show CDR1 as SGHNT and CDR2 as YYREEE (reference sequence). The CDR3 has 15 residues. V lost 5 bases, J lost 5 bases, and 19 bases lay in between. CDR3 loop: CASRNLKQGLYGYTF. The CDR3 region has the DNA TGTGCCAGCAGGAACCTCAAACAGGGCTTATATGGCTACACCTTC.

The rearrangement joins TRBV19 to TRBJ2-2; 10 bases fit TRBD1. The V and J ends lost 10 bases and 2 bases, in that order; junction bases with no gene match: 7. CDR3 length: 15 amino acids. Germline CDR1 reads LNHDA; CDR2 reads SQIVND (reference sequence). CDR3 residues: CAISGTGVNTGELFF. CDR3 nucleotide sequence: TGTGCCATCTCGGGGACAGGGGTTAACACCGGGGAGCTGTTTTTT. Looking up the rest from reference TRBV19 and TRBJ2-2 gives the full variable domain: DGGITQSPKYLFRKEGQNVTLSCEQNLNHDAMYWYRQDPGQGLRLIYYSQIVNDFQKGDIAEGYSVSREKKESFPLTVTSAQKNPTAFYLCAISGTGVNTGELFFGEGSRLTVL.

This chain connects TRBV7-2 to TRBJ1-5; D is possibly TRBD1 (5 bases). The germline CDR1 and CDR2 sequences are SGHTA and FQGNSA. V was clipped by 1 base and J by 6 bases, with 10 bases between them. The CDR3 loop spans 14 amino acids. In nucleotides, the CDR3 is TGTGCCAGCAGCTTAGGCGGGGGAAGTCAGCCCCAGCATTTT. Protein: CASSLGGGSQPQHF.

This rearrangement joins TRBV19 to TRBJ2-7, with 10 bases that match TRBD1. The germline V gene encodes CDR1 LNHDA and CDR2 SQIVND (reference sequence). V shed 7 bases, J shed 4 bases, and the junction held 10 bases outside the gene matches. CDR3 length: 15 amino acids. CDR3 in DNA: TGTGCCAGTAATGCTCCGGGACAGGGGTGGTACGAGCAGTACTTC. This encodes CASNAPGQGWYEQYF. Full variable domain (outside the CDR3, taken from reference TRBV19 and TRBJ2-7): DGGITQSPKYLFRKEGQNVTLSCEQNLNHDAMYWYRQDPGQGLRLIYYSQIVNDFQKGDIAEGYSVSREKKESFPLTVTSAQKNPTAFYLCASNAPGQGWYEQYFGPGTRLTVT.

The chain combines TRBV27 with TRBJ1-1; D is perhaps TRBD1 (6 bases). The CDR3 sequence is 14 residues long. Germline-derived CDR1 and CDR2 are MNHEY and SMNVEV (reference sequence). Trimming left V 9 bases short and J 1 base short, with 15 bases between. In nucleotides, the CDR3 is TGTGCCAGTTCGACAGGTCGGGAGAACACTGAAGCTTTCTTT. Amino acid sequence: CASSTGRENTEAFF.

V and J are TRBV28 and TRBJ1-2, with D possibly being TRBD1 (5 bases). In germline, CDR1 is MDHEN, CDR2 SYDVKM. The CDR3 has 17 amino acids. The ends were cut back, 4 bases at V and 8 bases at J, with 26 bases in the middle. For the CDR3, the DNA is TGTGCCAGCAGTTCTCAGGACACGTCCCCCTCCTTCAGGGGCTACACCTTC. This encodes CASSSQDTSPSFRGYTF.

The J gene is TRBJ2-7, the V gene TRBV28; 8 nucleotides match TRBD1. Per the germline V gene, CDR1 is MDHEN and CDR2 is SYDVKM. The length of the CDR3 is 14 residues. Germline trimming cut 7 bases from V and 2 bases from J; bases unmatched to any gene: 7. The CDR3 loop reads CASTGRGPAYEQYF. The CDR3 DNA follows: TGTGCCAGCACCGGCAGGGGGCCGGCCTACGAGCAGTACTTC.

The CDR3 DNA reads as TGCGCCAGCAGCACCTTTGGGACAGTCAACTATGGCTACACCTTC. Protein sequence: CASSTFGTVNYGYTF. This chain links TRBV5-1 with TRBJ1-2; 7 bases match TRBD1. V lost 4 bases, J lost 2 bases, and 8 bases stayed unmatched. The germline V gene encodes CDR1 SGHRS and CDR2 YFSETQ. This CDR3 is 15 amino acids long.

Written as DNA, the CDR3 is TGTGCCAGCAGATTCAGCCAGGTCAGCACTGAAGCTTTCTTT. This encodes CASRFSQVSTEAFF. The rearrangement links TRBV11-3 to TRBJ1-1; D is unresolved. The CDR3 extends over 14 amino acids. Trimming shortened V by 6 bases and J by 4 bases, and 15 bases separated the two germline ends. From germline, CDR1 is SGHNT and CDR2 YENEEA.

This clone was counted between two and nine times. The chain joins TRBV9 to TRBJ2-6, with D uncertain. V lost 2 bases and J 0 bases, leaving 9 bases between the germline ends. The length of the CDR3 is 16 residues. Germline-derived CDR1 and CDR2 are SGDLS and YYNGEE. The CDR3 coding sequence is TGTGCCAGCAGCGTGGCCGATAACTCTGGGGCCAACGTCCTGACTTTC. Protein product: CASSVADNSGANVLTF.

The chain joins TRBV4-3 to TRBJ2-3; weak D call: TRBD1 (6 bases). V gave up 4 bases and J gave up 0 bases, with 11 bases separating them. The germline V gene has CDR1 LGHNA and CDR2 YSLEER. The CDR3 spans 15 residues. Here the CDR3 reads CASSRDIWSTDTQYF. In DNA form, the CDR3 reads TGCGCCAGCAGCCGGGACATCTGGAGCACAGATACGCAGTATTTT.

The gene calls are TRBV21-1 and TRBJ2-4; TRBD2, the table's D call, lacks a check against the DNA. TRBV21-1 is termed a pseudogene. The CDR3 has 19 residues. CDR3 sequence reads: CASSSPRLAGLLAKNIQYF. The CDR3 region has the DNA TGTGCCAGCAGCTCCCCTAGACTAGCGGGACTTCTAGCCAAAAACATTCAGTACTTC.

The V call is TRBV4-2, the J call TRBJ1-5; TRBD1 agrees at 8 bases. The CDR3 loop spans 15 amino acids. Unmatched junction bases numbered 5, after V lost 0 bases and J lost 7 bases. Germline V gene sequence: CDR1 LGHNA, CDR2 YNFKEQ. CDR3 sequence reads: CASSQDQGASQPQHF. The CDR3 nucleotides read TGTGCCAGCAGCCAAGATCAGGGGGCCAGCCAGCCCCAGCATTTT.

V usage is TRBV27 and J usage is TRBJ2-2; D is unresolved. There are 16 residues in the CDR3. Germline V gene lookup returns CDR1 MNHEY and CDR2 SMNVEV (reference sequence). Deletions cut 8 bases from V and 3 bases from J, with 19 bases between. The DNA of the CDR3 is TGTGCCAGCCTTCCAACCCGAGACCGGGACACCGGGGAGCTGTTTTTT. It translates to CASLPTRDRDTGELFF.

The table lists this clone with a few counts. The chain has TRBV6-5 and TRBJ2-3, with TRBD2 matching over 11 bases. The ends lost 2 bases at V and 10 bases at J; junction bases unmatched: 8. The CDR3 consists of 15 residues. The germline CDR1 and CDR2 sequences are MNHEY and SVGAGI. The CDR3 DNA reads TGTGCCAGCAGTTACGACCTAGCGGGAGGTTATTCGCAGTATTTT. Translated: CASSYDLAGGYSQYF.

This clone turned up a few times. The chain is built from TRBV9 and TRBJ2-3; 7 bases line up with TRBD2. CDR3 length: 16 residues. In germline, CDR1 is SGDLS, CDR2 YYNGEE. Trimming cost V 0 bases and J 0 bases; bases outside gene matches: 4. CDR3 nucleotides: TGTGCCAGCAGCGTAGTTGGGCGGGGGAGCACAGATACGCAGTATTTT. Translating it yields CASSVVGRGSTDTQYF.

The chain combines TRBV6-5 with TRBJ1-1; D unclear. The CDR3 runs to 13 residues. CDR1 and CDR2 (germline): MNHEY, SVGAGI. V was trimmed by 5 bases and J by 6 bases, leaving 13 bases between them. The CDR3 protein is CASSNTGRPEAFF. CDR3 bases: TGTGCCAGCAGTAATACGGGGAGGCCTGAAGCTTTCTTT.

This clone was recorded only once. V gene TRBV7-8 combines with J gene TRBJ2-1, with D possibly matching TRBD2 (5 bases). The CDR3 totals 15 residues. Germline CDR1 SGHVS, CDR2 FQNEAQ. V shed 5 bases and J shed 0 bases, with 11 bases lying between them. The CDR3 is CASSPRRFSYNEQFF. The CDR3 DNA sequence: TGTGCCAGCAGCCCCCGGAGGTTCTCCTACAATGAGCAGTTCTTC.

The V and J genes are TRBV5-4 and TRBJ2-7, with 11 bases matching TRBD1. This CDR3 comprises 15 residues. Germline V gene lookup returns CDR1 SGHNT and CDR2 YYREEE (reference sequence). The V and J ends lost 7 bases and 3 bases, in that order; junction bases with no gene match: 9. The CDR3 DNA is TGTGCCAGCTCCCGGGCCGGGACAGGGGGCTACGAGCAGTACTTC. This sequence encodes CASSRAGTGGYEQYF.

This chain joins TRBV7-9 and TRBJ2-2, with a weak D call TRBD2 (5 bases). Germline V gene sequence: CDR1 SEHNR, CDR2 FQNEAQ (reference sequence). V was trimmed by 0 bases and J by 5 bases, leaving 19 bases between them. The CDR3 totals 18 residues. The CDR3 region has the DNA TGTGCCAGCAGCTTAGCGTTTCCCCGGCCCGGGATTACCGGGGAGCTGTTTTTT. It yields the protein CASSLAFPRPGITGELFF.

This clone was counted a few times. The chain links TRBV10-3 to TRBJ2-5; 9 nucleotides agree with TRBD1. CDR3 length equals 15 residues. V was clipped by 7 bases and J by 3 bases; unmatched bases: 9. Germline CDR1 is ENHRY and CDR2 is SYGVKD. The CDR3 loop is CAINAGQGEKETQYF. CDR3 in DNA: TGTGCCATCAACGCGGGACAGGGTGAGAAAGAGACCCAGTACTTC.

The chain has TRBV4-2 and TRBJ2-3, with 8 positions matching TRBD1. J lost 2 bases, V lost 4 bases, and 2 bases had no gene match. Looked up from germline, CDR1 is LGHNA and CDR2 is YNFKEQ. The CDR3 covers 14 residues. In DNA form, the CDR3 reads TGTGCCAGCAGCCCGGGACAGGTCACAGATACGCAGTATTTT. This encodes CASSPGQVTDTQYF.